The next 18 T cell receptor beta chains were all read from a single sample in a study of blood T cells in healthy people across ages (dated by TCRdb to the mid-2010s). Library creation used 5' RACE. Sequencer: Illumina HiSeq 2500. A second PCR of roughly 7 to 12 cycles was run with a J-beta primer mix and a sample-barcoded 5' primer. The public sequencing data were trimmed at Q25 with fastp and processed into clonotypes with MiXCR by TCRdb, which kept only in-frame beta chains. Each record represents a unique CDR3 protein, reported with the most common genes and DNA among its rows. This sample comprises around 800,000 distinct CDR3 sequences, 40% to 65% of them detected only once. Roughly 37% of the sample rests with the top ten. The sequencing sample was made of blood. Source of these receptors: an elderly man in good health.

There are a few counts of this clonotype. The genes are TRBV20-1 and TRBJ2-1; 7 bases line up with TRBD2. After removal of 8 bases from V and 5 bases from J, the junction contained 12 bases not matched to a gene. Germline lookup yields CDR1 DFQATT and CDR2 SNEGSKA (reference sequence). The CDR3 is 14 amino acids. CDR3 protein: CSTQKASGDNEQFF. The CDR3 DNA reads as TGCAGTACCCAGAAGGCTAGCGGAGACAATGAGCAGTTCTTC.

This rearrangement joins TRBV7-2 to TRBJ2-3; the D is unclear. Germline V gene lookup returns CDR1 SGHTA and CDR2 FQGNSA. Trimming took off 1 base at V and 8 bases at J, with 10 bases between the two ends. The CDR3 length is 13 residues. CDR3: CASSLVPGGTQYF. The CDR3 DNA is TGTGCCAGCAGCTTAGTGCCGGGTGGTACGCAGTATTTT.

In its sample, this clonotype was seen a few times. Here the CDR3 DNA reads TGCAGCGTTGAGTCGCTCTACGAGCAGTACTTC. It encodes CSVESLYEQYF. This sequence joins TRBV29-1 and TRBJ2-7; D uncertain. This CDR3 region has 11 residues. Germline assignment: CDR1 SQVTM and CDR2 ANQGSEA. V was clipped by 3 bases and J by 3 bases, with 6 bases between them.

The chain couples TRBV20-1 to TRBJ1-5; D gene ambiguous. This CDR3 has 15 amino acids. Germline values: CDR1 DFQATT, CDR2 SNEGSKA (reference sequence). V was shortened by 2 bases and J by 0 bases, with 11 bases between the two germline ends. CDR3 residues: CSARPGRFSNQPQHF. The CDR3 nucleotides read TGCAGTGCTAGACCTGGACGGTTTAGCAATCAGCCCCAGCATTTT.

This clonotype was recorded a few times. The genes are TRBV6-5 and TRBJ2-5, with 8 nucleotides matching TRBD2. Germline V gene sequence: CDR1 MNHEY, CDR2 SVGAGI. J gave up 4 bases and V 6 bases, and 10 bases lay outside the gene matches. The CDR3 extends over 15 amino acids. The CDR3 sequence is CASSPVRAGGETQYF. CDR3 DNA: TGTGCCAGCAGCCCAGTCCGGGCGGGAGGAGAGACCCAGTACTTC.

V and J are TRBV5-1 and TRBJ2-1; D is uncertain. V was trimmed by 0 bases and J by 8 bases, leaving 15 bases between them. CDR1 SGHRS and CDR2 YFSETQ come from the germline V gene. The CDR3 is 15 amino acids. CDR3 protein: CASSLVASSGDEQFF. DNA for the CDR3: TGCGCCAGCAGCTTGGTCGCTAGTTCTGGCGATGAGCAGTTCTTC.

This clonotype occurred a few times. The chain employs TRBV5-1 and TRBJ2-3; D is possibly TRBD1 (6 bases). Trimming took 2 bases from V and 14 from J, leaving 15 bases between them. Germline values: CDR1 SGHRS, CDR2 YFSETQ. The CDR3 runs to 12 residues. The DNA of the CDR3 is TGCGCCAGCAGCTTCGACCAGGGGAACGCGTATTTT. Its translation is CASSFDQGNAYF.

This clonotype was counted between two and nine times. The chain is built from TRBV21-1 and TRBJ2-5; the table's D call, TRBD2, was not checked against the DNA. TRBV21-1 is flagged as a pseudogene. CDR3 length equals 19 residues. The CDR3 DNA is TGTGCCAGCAGCAAATATTGTTCGAGGAGGCGGGAGTGGAGGGAGACCCAGTACTTC. As protein: CASSKYCSRRREWRETQYF.

The chain is built from TRBV28 and TRBJ2-4; the match to TRBD2 covers 8 bases. Judging by the DNA end, TRBJ2-7 fits better; the J call may be wrong. From germline, CDR1 is MDHEN and CDR2 SYDVKM. CDR3 length: 13 residues. CDR3 DNA: TGTGCCACCAAGACTAGCGTTGCCTACGAGCAGTACTTC. As protein: CATKTSVAYEQYF.

The chain is built from TRBV2 and TRBJ2-7; maybe TRBD2 (6 bases). Trimming took off 4 bases at V and 6 bases at J, with 10 bases between the two ends. The length of the CDR3 is 12 residues. Germline V CDR1 and CDR2: SNHLY, FYNNEI. The CDR3 DNA sequence: TGTGCCAGCAGTGTGCTTAGCGGCGAGCAGTACTTC. It codes for CASSVLSGEQYF.

This rearrangement joins TRBV10-2 to TRBJ2-7; 7 bases align to TRBD2. With V trimmed by 0 bases and J by 0 bases, 2 bases remained unmatched. Germline values: CDR1 WSHSY, CDR2 SAAADI. The CDR3 totals 15 residues. The CDR3 here is CASSESGTTSYEQYF. The CDR3 region has the DNA TGCGCCAGCAGTGAGTCCGGGACTACCTCCTACGAGCAGTACTTC.

This clonotype was detected only a few times. The chain combines TRBV29-1 with TRBJ1-2; TRBD1 agrees at 7 bases. The germline CDR1 and CDR2 sequences are SQVTM and ANQGSEA. J lost 2 bases, V lost 6 bases, and 3 bases had no gene match. CDR3 length equals 12 residues. The DNA of the CDR3 is TGCAGCGTGGTACAGGGGAACTATGGCTACACCTTC. Its translation: CSVVQGNYGYTF.

To note about this clonotype: An end of the junction differs from the germline gene, which may be a read error. V gene TRBV20-1 combines with J gene TRBJ2-6, with no clear D. This CDR3 has 14 amino acids. Germline CDR1 DFQATT, CDR2 SNEGSKA (reference sequence). The CDR3 bases are TGCGGTGCTCGGGTTCACTCTGGGGCCAACGTCCTGACTTTC. Translating it yields CGARVHSGANVLTF.

This clonotype came up many times. The V gene is TRBV5-1, the J gene TRBJ2-1; D may be TRBD1 (6 bases). Deletions cut 0 bases from V and 4 bases from J, with 8 bases between. This CDR3 region has 14 residues. Germline CDR1 and CDR2: SGHRS and YFSETQ. The chain's CDR3 is CASSLDRVYNEQFF. The CDR3 bases are TGCGCCAGCAGCTTGGACAGGGTGTACAATGAGCAGTTCTTC.

The V gene is TRBV29-1, the J gene TRBJ2-1, with 8 bases lining up with TRBD2. Germline trimming cut 4 bases from V and 8 bases from J; bases unmatched to any gene: 7. Germline V gives CDR1 SQVTM, CDR2 ANQGSEA. This CDR3 region has 13 residues. CDR3 nucleotides: TGCAGCGTTGTCCCGGGAGGGTGGGATGAGCAGTTCTTC. Its protein is CSVVPGGWDEQFF.

This rearrangement joins TRBV10-3 to TRBJ2-3; 7 positions agree with TRBD1. This CDR3 comprises 18 residues. The ends lost 0 bases at V and 1 base at J; junction bases unmatched: 10. Germline V gives CDR1 ENHRY, CDR2 SYGVKD. In DNA, the CDR3 is TGTGCCATCAGTGAGTCGGGGGTGACAGGGACACGCACAGATACGCAGTATTTT. Encoded protein: CAISESGVTGTRTDTQYF.

V usage is TRBV29-1 and J usage is TRBJ1-1; D perhaps matches TRBD1 (5 bases). The V end was cut by 4 bases, the J end by 3 bases, with 9 bases between. The CDR3 length is 12 residues. The V gene's germline CDR1 is SQVTM and CDR2 ANQGSEA. CDR3 residues: CSVVKGDTEAFF. In DNA form, the CDR3 reads TGCAGCGTTGTAAAAGGGGACACTGAAGCTTTCTTT.

The V gene is TRBV6-2 or TRBV6-3, the J gene TRBJ2-5; a weak D match, TRBD2 (6 bases). The J call may be faulty, since TRBJ2-7 better matches the DNA end. The CDR3 is 15 residues long. The germline V gene encodes CDR1 MNHEY and CDR2 SVGEGT. The CDR3 sequence: CASSPPRLGKSEQYF. In nucleotides, the CDR3 is TGTGCCAGCAGTCCTCCCCGACTAGGAAAAAGCGAGCAGTACTTC.